These 19 T cell receptor beta chains were sequenced from one sample in a study of T cells in Graves' hyperthyroidism and ophthalmopathy. Template material for amplifying TCR beta CDR3 regions consisted of RNA transcripts. A first-round RT-PCR of the TCR CDR3 used the HTBI primer set. Each CDR3 protein is one row after TCRdb ran MiXCR on the multiplex PCR reads. The data show under 400,000 distinct CDR3 sequences, roughly 18% seen once. What was sequenced was blood. These receptors were collected from a woman between 45 and 60 years old with Graves' hyperthyroidism.

This clonotype appeared many times. The CDR3 sequence is CAWSVHTEAFF. The CDR3 DNA sequence: TGTGCCTGGAGTGTACACACTGAAGCTTTCTTT. The V call is TRBV30, the J call TRBJ1-1; no firm D call. Germline V lookup: CDR1 GTSNPN, CDR2 SVGIG (reference sequence). The V end lost 0 bases, the J end lost 3 bases, and 2 bases lay between the germline ends. CDR3 size: 11 residues. Full variable domain (missing parts from reference TRBV30 and TRBJ1-1): SQTIHQWPATLVQPVGSPLSLECTVEGTSNPNLYWYRQAAGRGLQLLFYSVGIGQISSEVPQNLSASRPQDRQFILSSKKLLLSDSGFYLCAWSVHTEAFFGQGTRLTVV.

The chain is built from TRBV7-9 and TRBJ1-2; TRBD1 matches at 8 bases. The J segment lost 0 bases and the V segment lost 4 bases, leaving 4 bases of the junction unmatched. In germline, CDR1 is SEHNR, CDR2 FQNEAQ (reference sequence). This CDR3 spans 15 amino acids. The DNA of the CDR3 is TGTGCCAGCAGCTCCCTACAGGGGGCTAACTATGGCTACACCTTC. Its translation: CASSSLQGANYGYTF.

Ten or more counts support this clonotype. The V call is TRBV2, the J call TRBJ2-1, with 7 bases lining up with TRBD2. The trim removed 6 bases at V and 0 bases at J, leaving 5 bases unmatched. Germline V lookup: CDR1 SNHLY, CDR2 FYNNEI. This CDR3 comprises 15 residues. CDR3 in amino acids: CASRPGRASYNEQFF. CDR3 nucleotides: TGTGCCAGCAGGCCGGGGAGGGCCTCCTACAATGAGCAGTTCTTC.

The chain uses TRBV10-3 and TRBJ1-1; a possible D gene is TRBD1 (6 bases). Trimming took 6 bases from V and 0 from J, leaving 8 bases between them. Germline V lookup: CDR1 ENHRY, CDR2 SYGVKD. The CDR3 loop spans 13 amino acids. The CDR3 sequence: CAIRDSMNTEAFF. CDR3 DNA sequence: TGTGCCATCAGGGACAGCATGAACACTGAAGCTTTCTTT.

This clonotype was counted at least ten times. The J gene is TRBJ1-1, the V gene TRBV11-2, with D hard to call. V was cut by 2 bases and J by 0 bases, with 10 bases left in between. CDR3 size: 15 residues. Germline values: CDR1 SGHAT, CDR2 FQNNGV. The CDR3 nucleotides read TGTGCCAGCAGCTTAAGCGCCTCAGTGAACACTGAAGCTTTCTTT. It translates to CASSLSASVNTEAFF.

This clonotype was observed at least ten times. J is TRBJ1-1 and V is TRBV27; TRBD1 matches at 9 bases. The CDR3 loop spans 13 amino acids. CDR1 is MNHEY, CDR2 SMNVEV, per germline (reference sequence). V lost 1 base, J lost 7 bases, and 1 base stayed unmatched. CDR3 sequence: CASSLWGQGEAFF. The DNA of the CDR3 is TGTGCCAGCAGTTTATGGGGACAGGGTGAAGCTTTCTTT.

This clonotype appeared a few times. This chain links TRBV6-1 with TRBJ2-3; TRBD1 is a possible D gene (6 bases). CDR3 length equals 15 residues. V shed 3 bases and J shed 3 bases, with 13 bases lying between them. Germline V gene data show CDR1 as MNHNS and CDR2 as SASEGT. The CDR3 DNA reads as TGTGCCAGCAGTGACCAAGTCAGGGGAACAGATACGCAGTATTTT. Translating gives CASSDQVRGTDTQYF.

The chain has TRBV19 and TRBJ2-7; D could derive from TRBD1 or TRBD2 (5 bases each). The CDR3 spans 14 residues. Per germline, CDR1 LNHDA and CDR2 SQIVND (reference sequence). V gave up 5 bases and J gave up 4 bases, with 15 bases separating them. The CDR3 bases are TGTGCCAGTAGTGGGGGTGGAGGCCCTTACGAGCAGTACTTC. It translates to CASSGGGGPYEQYF.

The chain has TRBV20-1 and TRBJ1-2, with TRBD1 matching over 11 bases. With V trimmed by 6 bases and J by 6 bases, 3 bases remained unmatched. Germline V gives CDR1 DFQATT, CDR2 SNEGSKA (reference sequence). The CDR3 has 12 residues. The CDR3 DNA sequence: TGCAGTGCGCCGGGACAGGGGGATGGCTACACCTTC. This encodes CSAPGQGDGYTF.

This clonotype appeared a few times. The gene calls are TRBV20-1 and TRBJ2-5, with TRBD2 matching 9 bases. Germline-derived CDR1 and CDR2 are DFQATT and SNEGSKA (reference sequence). Losses at the gene ends were 6 bases for V and 2 bases for J; bases not matched to a gene: 13. This CDR3 contains 16 residues. Here the CDR3 reads CSATGSSGGPQETQYF. The CDR3 region has the DNA TGCAGTGCCACAGGGAGTAGCGGGGGACCTCAAGAGACCCAGTACTTC.

CDR3 bases: TGTGCCAGCAGTTACCCTACCCCCTCCGGGACAGGGGGCTTCGGGGAGCTGTTTTTT. Protein product: CASSYPTPSGTGGFGELFF. V and J are TRBV6-5 and TRBJ2-2, with 12 bases identical to TRBD1. This CDR3 spans 19 amino acids. J gave up 7 bases and V 2 bases, and 14 bases lay outside the gene matches. CDR1 and CDR2 from the germline V gene are MNHEY and SVGAGI.

This clonotype was counted a few times. The J gene is TRBJ1-5, the V gene TRBV7-8, with TRBD1 as a possible D gene (5 bases). V was trimmed by 2 bases and J by 4 bases, leaving 9 bases between them. Germline CDR1 SGHVS, CDR2 FQNEAQ. There are 14 residues in the CDR3. In DNA, the CDR3 is TGTGCCAGCAGCTTATATGGGGGAAATCAGCCCCAGCATTTT. Protein: CASSLYGGNQPQHF.

The table lists this clonotype with a few counts. The rearrangement joins TRBV27 to TRBJ2-3; D is perhaps TRBD2 (6 bases). The CDR3 length is 14 residues. CDR1 is MNHEY and CDR2 is SMNVEV in the germline V gene (reference sequence). Trimming cost V 5 bases and J 2 bases, with 11 bases left between them. Here the CDR3 DNA reads TGTGCCAGCAGTCCGGGACTTAACACAGATACGCAGTATTTT. Translating it yields CASSPGLNTDTQYF.

This clonotype appeared many times. The rearrangement uses TRBV12-3 or TRBV12-4 and TRBJ1-1, with 8 bases identical to TRBD1. After removal of 5 bases from V and 2 bases from J, the junction contained 7 bases not matched to a gene. The CDR3 sequence is 15 residues long. This CDR3 is CASSHTGTGNTEAFF. CDR3 sequence (DNA): TGTGCCAGCAGTCACACCGGGACAGGAAACACTGAAGCTTTCTTT.

The chain employs TRBV27 and TRBJ2-1; TRBD1 matches at 9 bases. The CDR3 length is 16 residues. Trimming took 5 bases from V and 0 from J; bases not matched to a gene: 5. From germline, CDR1 is MNHEY and CDR2 SMNVEV (reference sequence). This chain's CDR3 is CASSHTGGFSYNEQFF. DNA for the CDR3: TGTGCCAGCAGTCACACAGGGGGCTTCTCCTACAATGAGCAGTTCTTC.

The sample holds many counts of this clonotype. The chain uses TRBV2 and TRBJ1-1; unclear D gene. V gave up 2 bases and J gave up 0 bases, with 7 bases separating them. Per the germline V gene, CDR1 is SNHLY and CDR2 is FYNNEI. The CDR3 is 14 residues long. CDR3 sequence: CASSEFVLNTEAFF. CDR3 DNA: TGTGCCAGCAGTGAATTCGTGCTGAACACTGAAGCTTTCTTT.

This clonotype was detected a few times. This chain uses TRBV5-1 with TRBJ1-4, with D perhaps TRBD1 (5 bases). Trimming took 4 bases from V and 0 from J, leaving 10 bases between them. This CDR3 is 15 amino acids long. Germline assignment: CDR1 SGHRS and CDR2 YFSETQ. CDR3 residues: CASSRRGATNEKLFF. The CDR3 DNA follows: TGCGCCAGCAGCCGACGAGGGGCAACTAATGAAAAACTGTTTTTT.

In this sample, this clonotype turned up many times. The chain recombines TRBV7-6 with TRBJ2-3, with 11 bases matching TRBD2. Germline-derived CDR1 and CDR2 are SGHVS and FNYEAQ. Trimming at V came to 4 bases and at J to 4 bases, leaving 4 bases not matched to a gene. The CDR3 has 15 residues. Here the CDR3 reads CASSYTSGGSDTQYF. The CDR3 bases are TGTGCCAGCAGCTATACTAGCGGGGGATCAGATACGCAGTATTTT. The full variable domain, with the rest looked up from reference TRBV7-6 and TRBJ2-3, is GAGVSQSPRYKVTKRGQDVALRCDPISGHVSLYWYRQALGQGPEFLTYFNYEAQQDKSGLPNDRFSAERPEGSISTLTIQRTEQRDSAMYRCASSYTSGGSDTQYFGPGTRLTVL.

This clonotype showed up just a few times. Germline and junction disagree at one end, which may indicate a read error. This sequence joins TRBV4-1 and TRBJ1-2, with 7 nucleotides matching TRBD1. This CDR3 is 14 amino acids long. Germline V lookup: CDR1 MGHRA, CDR2 YSYEKL. The DNA for the CDR3 is TGCGCCAGCACCCAAAGTACCGGGACAGCCCTAATCACCTTC. Translated, it gives CASTQSTGTALITF.